This T cell receptor (beta chain) is drawn from a study of breast tumors, draining lymph nodes, adjacent tissues. This clonotype was seen ten or more times. Each CDR3 protein is one row after TCRdb ran MiXCR on the multiplex PCR reads. The repertoire holds under 85,000 distinct CDR3 sequences, with roughly a fifth as singletons. Breast cancer patients provided tissue from their axillary draining lymph nodes. The receptor's source is a female donor with breast cancer. Some clones in this sample may be carry-over from other donors' samples. The sample consisted of axillary lymph node tissue.

CDR3 bases: TGTGCCAGCAGTGGGGCGGGGAAAAACTATGGCTACACCTTC. Translation gives CASSGAGKNYGYTF. V usage is TRBV25-1 and J usage is TRBJ1-2; D not certain. The CDR3 sequence is 14 residues long. The germline V and J ends were trimmed by 4 bases and 2 bases, with 11 bases remaining between them. Germline-derived CDR1 and CDR2 are MGHDK and SYGVNS.